Included here is one TCR beta chain sequence, with context. Germline V gene lookup returns CDR1 MDHEN and CDR2 SYDVKM. This CDR3 comprises 15 residues. V dropped 3 bases and J dropped 4; count of bases not matched to a gene: 8. The entry originates in a study of CD8 T cells in Susac syndrome. Peripheral blood CD8+ and CD4+ T cells were profiled by TCR beta sequencing. TEMRA cells were FACS-enriched, while CD8+ and CD4+ T cells were negatively isolated. The authors reverse transcribed about 0.5 to 1 ug RNA with random hexamers. Across 54 Vbeta and 13 Jbeta, immunoSEQ multiplex PCR amplified TCR beta CDR3. Each CDR3 protein is one row after TCRdb ran MiXCR on the immunoSEQ multiplex PCR reads. The table lists 160,000 or so distinct CDR3 sequences, around 95% of them singletons.

The sample consisted of CD8+ T cells from PBMCs. The sequence was collected from a human donor with multiple sclerosis. V and J are TRBV28 and TRBJ2-5; 7 positions match TRBD2. The CDR3 is CASSFRVAGRETQYF. The CDR3 nucleotides are TGTGCCAGCAGTTTTCGAGTAGCGGGCCGAGAGACCCAGTACTTC.